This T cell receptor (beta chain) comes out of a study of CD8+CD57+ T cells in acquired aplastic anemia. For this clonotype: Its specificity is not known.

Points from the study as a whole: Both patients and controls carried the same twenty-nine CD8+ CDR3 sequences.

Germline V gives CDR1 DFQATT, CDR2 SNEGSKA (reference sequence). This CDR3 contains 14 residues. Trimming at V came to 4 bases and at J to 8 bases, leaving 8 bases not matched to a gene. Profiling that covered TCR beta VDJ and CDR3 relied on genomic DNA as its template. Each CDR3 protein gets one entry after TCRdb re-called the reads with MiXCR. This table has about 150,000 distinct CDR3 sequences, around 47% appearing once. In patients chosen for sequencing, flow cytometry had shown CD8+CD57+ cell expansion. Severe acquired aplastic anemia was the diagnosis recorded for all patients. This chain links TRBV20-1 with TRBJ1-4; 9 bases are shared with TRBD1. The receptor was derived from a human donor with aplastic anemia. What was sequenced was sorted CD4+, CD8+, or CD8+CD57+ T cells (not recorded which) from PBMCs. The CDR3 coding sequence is TGCAGTGCTAACCCGGGACAGGGAGGAGAAAAACTGTTTTTT. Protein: CSANPGQGGEKLFF.